Presented here are 3 T cell receptor beta chains from one specimen sequenced in a study of shared clonotypes between healthy human individuals. Sequencing used immunoSEQ multiplex PCR; TCRdb keeps in-frame clones, though not all of them. The sample consists of about 490,000 clones, over 70% of them appearing once. Sequencing was done on a sample of PBMCs. These receptors originate from a woman aged 40 to 55 in good health. Some clones in this sample may be carry-over from other donors' samples.

The chain uses TRBV4-2 and TRBJ2-7; D may be TRBD2 (5 bases). Deletions cut 4 bases from V and 0 bases from J, with 19 bases between. The CDR3 covers 17 residues. The germline V gene has CDR1 LGHNA and CDR2 YNFKEQ. CDR3 residues: CASSPALGADYSYEQYF. CDR3 nucleotide sequence: TGTGCCAGCAGCCCGGCGTTGGGAGCCGACTACTCCTACGAGCAGTACTTC.

A remark on this clone: A single base is all that separates this from a far larger clone, so a read error is likely. Other DNA sequences in this specimen translate into the identical CDR3. V gene TRBV7-9 combines with J gene TRBJ2-7, with D unclear. Germline assignment: CDR1 SEHNR and CDR2 FQNEAQ (reference sequence). CDR3 size: 15 residues. The CDR3 loop reads CASSQLAGLSYEQYF. The CDR3 DNA reads as TGTGCCAGCAGCCAACTGGCTGGGCTTTCCTACGAGCAGTACTTT.

V gene TRBV10-3 combines with J gene TRBJ1-1, with D possibly TRBD1 on 6 matching bases. This CDR3 contains 14 residues. V was cut by 4 bases and J by 1 base, with 10 bases left in between. CDR1 is ENHRY, CDR2 SYGVKD, per germline. In nucleotides, the CDR3 is TGTGCCATCAGTGGGGGACACACGAACACTGAAGCTTTCTTT. Its protein is CAISGGHTNTEAFF.